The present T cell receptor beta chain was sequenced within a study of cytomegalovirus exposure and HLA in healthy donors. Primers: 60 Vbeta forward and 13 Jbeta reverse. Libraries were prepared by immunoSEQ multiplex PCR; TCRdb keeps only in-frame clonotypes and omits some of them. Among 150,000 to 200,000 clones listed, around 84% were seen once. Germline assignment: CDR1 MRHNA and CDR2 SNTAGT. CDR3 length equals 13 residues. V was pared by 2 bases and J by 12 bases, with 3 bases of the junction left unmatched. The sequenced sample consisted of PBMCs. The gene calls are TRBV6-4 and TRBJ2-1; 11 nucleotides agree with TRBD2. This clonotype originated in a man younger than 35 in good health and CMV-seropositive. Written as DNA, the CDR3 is TGTGCCAGCAGTGACGGTCTAGCGGGGGGGCAGTTCTTC. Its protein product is CASSDGLAGGQFF.